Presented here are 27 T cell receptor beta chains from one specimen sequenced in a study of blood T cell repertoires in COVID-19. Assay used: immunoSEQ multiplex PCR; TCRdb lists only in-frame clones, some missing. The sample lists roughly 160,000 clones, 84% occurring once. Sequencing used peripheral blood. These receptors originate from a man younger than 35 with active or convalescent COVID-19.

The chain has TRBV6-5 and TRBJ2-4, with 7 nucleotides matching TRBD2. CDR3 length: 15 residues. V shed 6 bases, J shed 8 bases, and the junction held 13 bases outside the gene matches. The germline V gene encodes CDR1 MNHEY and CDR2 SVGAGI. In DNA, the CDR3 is TGTGCCAGCAGGGGAGGGAAAGGTGGTGTGTACATTCAGTACTTC. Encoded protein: CASRGGKGGVYIQYF.

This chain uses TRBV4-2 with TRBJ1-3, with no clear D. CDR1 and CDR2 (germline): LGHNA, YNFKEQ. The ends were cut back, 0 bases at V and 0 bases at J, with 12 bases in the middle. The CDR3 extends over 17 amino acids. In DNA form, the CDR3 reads TGTGCCAGCAGCCAAGATCGGCGGCCCTACTCTGGAAACACCATATATTTT. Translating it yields CASSQDRRPYSGNTIYF.

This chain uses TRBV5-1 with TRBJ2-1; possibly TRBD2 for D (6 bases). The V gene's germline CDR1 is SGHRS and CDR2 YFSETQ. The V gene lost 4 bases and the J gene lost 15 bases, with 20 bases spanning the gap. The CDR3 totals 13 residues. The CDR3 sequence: CASSEPGASGGFF. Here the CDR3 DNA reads TGCGCCAGCAGCGAACCGGGCGCCTCCGGGGGGTTCTTC.

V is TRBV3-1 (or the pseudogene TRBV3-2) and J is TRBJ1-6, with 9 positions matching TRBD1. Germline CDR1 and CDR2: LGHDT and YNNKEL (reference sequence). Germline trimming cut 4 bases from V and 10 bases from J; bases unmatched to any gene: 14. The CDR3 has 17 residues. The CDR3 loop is CASSLGATGGFASPLHF. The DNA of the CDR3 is TGTGCCAGCAGCCTAGGGGCGACAGGGGGTTTTGCGTCACCCCTCCACTTT.

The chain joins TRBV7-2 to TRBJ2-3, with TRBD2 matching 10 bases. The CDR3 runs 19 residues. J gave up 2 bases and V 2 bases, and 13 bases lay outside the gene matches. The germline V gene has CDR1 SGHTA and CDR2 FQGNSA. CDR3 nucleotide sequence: TGTGCCAGCAGCTTATTAGTACTAGCGGGAACGCTACCCACAGATACGCAGTATTTT. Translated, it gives CASSLLVLAGTLPTDTQYF. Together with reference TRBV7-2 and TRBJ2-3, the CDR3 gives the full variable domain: GAGVSQSPSNKVTEKGKDVELRCDPISGHTALYWYRQSLGQGLEFLIYFQGNSAPDKSGLPSDRFSAERTGGSVSTLTIQRTQQEDSAVYLCASSLLVLAGTLPTDTQYFGPGTRLTVL.

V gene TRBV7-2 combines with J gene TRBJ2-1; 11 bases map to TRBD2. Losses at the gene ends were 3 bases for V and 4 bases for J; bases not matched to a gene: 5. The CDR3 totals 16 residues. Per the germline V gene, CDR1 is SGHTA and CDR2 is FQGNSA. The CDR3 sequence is CASSLLPSGGYNEQFF. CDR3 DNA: TGTGCCAGCAGCTTGCTCCCTAGCGGGGGGTACAATGAGCAGTTCTTC.

The CDR3 loop is CASPPTGGVLGIGNQPQHF. CDR3 DNA sequence: TGTGCCAGCCCTCCGACAGGGGGCGTTCTAGGGATAGGCAATCAGCCCCAGCATTTT. The rearrangement links TRBV28 to TRBJ1-5; TRBD1 matches at 10 bases. V shed 8 bases, J shed 2 bases, and the junction held 18 bases outside the gene matches. This CDR3 has 19 residues. Germline assignment: CDR1 MDHEN and CDR2 SYDVKM.

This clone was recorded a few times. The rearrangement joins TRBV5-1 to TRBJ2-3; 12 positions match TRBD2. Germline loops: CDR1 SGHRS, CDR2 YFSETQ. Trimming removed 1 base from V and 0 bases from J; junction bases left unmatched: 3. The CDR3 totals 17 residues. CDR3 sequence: CASSLMLAGGSTDTQYF. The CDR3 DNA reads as TGCGCCAGCAGCTTGATGCTAGCGGGAGGGAGCACAGATACGCAGTATTTT.

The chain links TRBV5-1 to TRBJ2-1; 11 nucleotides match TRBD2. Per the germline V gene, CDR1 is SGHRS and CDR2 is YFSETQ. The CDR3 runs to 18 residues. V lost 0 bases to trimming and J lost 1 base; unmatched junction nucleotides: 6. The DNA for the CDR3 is TGCGCCAGCAGCTTGGGTGCTAGCGGGGGGCTGTCCTACAATGAGCAGTTCTTC. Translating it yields CASSLGASGGLSYNEQFF.

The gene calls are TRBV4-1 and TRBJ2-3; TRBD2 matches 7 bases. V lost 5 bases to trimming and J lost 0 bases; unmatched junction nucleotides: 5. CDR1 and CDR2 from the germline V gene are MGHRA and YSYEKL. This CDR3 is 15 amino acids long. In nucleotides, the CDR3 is TGCGCCAGCAGCAGGGAAGCGGGGAGCACAGATACGCAGTATTTT. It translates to CASSREAGSTDTQYF.

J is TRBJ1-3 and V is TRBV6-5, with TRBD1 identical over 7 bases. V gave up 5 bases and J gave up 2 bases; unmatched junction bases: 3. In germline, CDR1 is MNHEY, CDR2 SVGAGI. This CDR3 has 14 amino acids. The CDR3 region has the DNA TGTGCCAGCAGTACTACAGGGGCTGGAAACACCATATATTTT. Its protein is CASSTTGAGNTIYF.

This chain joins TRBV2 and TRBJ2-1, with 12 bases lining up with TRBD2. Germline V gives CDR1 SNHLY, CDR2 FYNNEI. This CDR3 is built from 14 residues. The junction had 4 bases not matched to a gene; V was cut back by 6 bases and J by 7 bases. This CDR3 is CASRRLAGVNEQFF. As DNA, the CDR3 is TGTGCCAGCAGAAGACTAGCGGGGGTTAATGAGCAGTTCTTC.

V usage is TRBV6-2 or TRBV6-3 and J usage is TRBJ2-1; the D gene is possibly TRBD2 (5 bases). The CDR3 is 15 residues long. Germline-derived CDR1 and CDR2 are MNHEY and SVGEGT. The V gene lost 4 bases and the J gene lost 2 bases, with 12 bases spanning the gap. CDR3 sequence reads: CASSSVDSPYNEQFF. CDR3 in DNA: TGTGCCAGCAGTTCCGTGGACTCCCCCTACAATGAGCAGTTCTTC.

The CDR3 region has the DNA TGCGCCAGCGCTATCCAGGGGGGGAACACTGAAGCTTTCTTT. Its protein product is CASAIQGGNTEAFF. The chain is built from TRBV5-1 and TRBJ1-1; 7 positions agree with TRBD1. The CDR3 runs 14 residues. V shed 7 bases and J 1 base; nucleotides not matched to a gene: 7. Germline CDR1 SGHRS, CDR2 YFSETQ.

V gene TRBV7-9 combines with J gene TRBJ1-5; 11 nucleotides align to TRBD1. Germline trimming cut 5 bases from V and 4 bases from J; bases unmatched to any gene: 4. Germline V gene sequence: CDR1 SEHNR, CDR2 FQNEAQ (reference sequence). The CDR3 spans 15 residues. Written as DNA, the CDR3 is TGTGCCAGCAGCCGTGGACAGGGGGCGAATCAGCCCCAGCATTTT. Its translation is CASSRGQGANQPQHF.

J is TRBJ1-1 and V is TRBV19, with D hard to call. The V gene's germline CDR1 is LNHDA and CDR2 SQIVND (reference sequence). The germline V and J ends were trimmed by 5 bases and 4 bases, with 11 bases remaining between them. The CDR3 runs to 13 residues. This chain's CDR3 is CASSPREGTEAFF. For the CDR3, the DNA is TGTGCCAGTAGTCCCCGCGAGGGCACTGAAGCTTTCTTT.

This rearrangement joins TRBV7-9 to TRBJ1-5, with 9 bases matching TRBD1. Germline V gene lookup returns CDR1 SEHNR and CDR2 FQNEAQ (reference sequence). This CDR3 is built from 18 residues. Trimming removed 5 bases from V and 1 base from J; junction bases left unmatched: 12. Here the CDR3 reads CASSPPDRGEGSNQPQHF. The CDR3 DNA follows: TGTGCCAGCAGCCCCCCGGACAGGGGTGAGGGGAGCAATCAGCCCCAGCATTTT.

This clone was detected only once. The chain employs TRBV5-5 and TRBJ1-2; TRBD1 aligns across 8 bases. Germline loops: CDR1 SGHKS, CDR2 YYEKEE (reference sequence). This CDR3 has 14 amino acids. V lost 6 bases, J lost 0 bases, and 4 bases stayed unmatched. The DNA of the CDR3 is TGTGCCAGCACCTCGGGACAGGCTAACTATGGCTACACCTTC. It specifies CASTSGQANYGYTF.

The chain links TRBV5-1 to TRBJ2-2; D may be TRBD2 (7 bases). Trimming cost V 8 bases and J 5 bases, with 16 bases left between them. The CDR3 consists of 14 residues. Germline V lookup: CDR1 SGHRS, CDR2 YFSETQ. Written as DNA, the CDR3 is TGCGCCAGTCATGCGGGGGCAGGGACCGGGGAGCTGTTTTTT. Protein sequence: CASHAGAGTGELFF. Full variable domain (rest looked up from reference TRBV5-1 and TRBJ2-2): KAGVTQTPRYLIKTRGQQVTLSCSPISGHRSVSWYQQTPGQGLQFLFEYFSETQRNKGNFPGRFSGRQFSNSRSEMNVSTLELGDSALYLCASHAGAGTGELFFGEGSRLTVL.

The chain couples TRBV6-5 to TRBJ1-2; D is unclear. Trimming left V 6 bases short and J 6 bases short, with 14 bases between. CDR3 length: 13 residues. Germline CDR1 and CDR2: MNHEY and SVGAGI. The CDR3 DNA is TGTGCCAGCAGGACACGGGGAGTGGATGGCTACACCTTC. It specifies CASRTRGVDGYTF.

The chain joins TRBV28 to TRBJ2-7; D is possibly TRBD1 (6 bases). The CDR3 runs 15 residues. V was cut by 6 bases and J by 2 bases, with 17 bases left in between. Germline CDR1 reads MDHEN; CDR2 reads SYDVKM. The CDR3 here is CASRSTSGAAYEQYF. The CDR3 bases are TGTGCCAGCAGGAGTACCTCAGGGGCCGCCTACGAGCAGTACTTC.

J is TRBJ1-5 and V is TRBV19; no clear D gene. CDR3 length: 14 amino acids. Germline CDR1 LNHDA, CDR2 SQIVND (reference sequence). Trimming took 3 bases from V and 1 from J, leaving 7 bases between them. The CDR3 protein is CASSIGNSNQPQHF. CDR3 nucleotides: TGTGCCAGTAGTATCGGGAACAGCAATCAGCCCCAGCATTTT.

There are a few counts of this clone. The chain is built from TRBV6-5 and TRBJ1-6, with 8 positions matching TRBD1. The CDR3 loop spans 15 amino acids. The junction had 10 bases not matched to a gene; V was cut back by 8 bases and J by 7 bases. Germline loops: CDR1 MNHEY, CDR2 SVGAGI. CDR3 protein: CASRAPGGLNSPLHF. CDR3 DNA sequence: TGTGCCAGCCGGGCCCCAGGGGGCTTGAATTCACCCCTCCACTTT.

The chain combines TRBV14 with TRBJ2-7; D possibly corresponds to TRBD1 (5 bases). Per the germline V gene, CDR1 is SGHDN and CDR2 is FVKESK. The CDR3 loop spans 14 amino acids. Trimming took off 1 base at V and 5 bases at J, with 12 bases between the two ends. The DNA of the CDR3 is TGTGCCAGCAGCCAAGTGAGGCAGGGCCACGAGCAGTACTTC. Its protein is CASSQVRQGHEQYF.

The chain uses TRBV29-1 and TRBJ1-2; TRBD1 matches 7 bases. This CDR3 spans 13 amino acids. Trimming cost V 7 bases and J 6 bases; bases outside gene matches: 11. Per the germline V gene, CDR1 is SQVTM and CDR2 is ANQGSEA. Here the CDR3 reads CSAVRGRQDGYTF. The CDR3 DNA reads TGCAGCGCGGTGAGGGGGCGTCAAGATGGCTACACCTTC.

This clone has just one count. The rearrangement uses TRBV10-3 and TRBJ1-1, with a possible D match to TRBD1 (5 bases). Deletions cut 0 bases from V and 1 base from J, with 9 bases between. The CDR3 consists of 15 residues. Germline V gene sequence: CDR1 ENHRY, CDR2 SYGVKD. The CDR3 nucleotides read TGTGCCATCAGTGAGTCAGCCGGACAGAACACTGAAGCTTTCTTT. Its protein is CAISESAGQNTEAFF.

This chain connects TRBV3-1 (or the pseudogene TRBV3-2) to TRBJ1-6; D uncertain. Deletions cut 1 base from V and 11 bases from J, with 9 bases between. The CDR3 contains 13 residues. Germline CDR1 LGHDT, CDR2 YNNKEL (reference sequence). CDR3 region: CASSQGQRAPLHF. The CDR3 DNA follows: TGTGCCAGCAGCCAAGGGCAGCGTGCACCCCTCCACTTT.